The rows below give T cell receptor beta chains drawn from one sample of a study of blood T cell repertoires in COVID-19. Clones were read by immunoSEQ multiplex PCR, and TCRdb kept only the in-frame ones, dropping some. The table records approximately 200,000 clones, about 91% of them present only once. The sequenced material came from PBMCs or T cells enriched from blood (not recorded which). These receptors were taken from a man younger than 35 with acute COVID-19. Both conserved end residues are trimmed from each CDR3. D genes are given only for firm matches.

CDR3 length,V gene,D gene,CDR3 protein
13,TRBV11-2,NA,ASSLSLLPGDTQY
13,TRBV2,TRBD1,ASSELGQGKDPLH
11,TRBV19,TRBD2,ASSGRLADEQY
12,TRBV7-8,NA,ASSLARQDYGYT
14,TRBV19,NA,ASSSNAPLMNTEAF
13,TRBV7-2,NA,ASSFGETRRETQY
12,TRBV7-2,TRBD1,ASSHRQGTDTQY
12,TRBV11-2,NA,ASSFGDSYNEQF
13,TRBV11-2,TRBD2,ASSLVNSGSYEQY
15,TRBV7-9,TRBD2,ASSFTTSTSGRNEQF
13,TRBV19,TRBD2,ASSRSGTTTYEQY
12,TRBV10-3,NA,AISSGFQEETQY
19,TRBV29-1,TRBD2,SVETAWGLAGGSSSYNEQF
13,TRBV5-1,TRBD1,ASSEGATVGLEQY
13,TRBV6-5,NA,ASSYSSRANQPQH
11,TRBV3-1/TRBV3-2,TRBD1,ASSPTGVATQY
13,TRBV24-1,NA,ATSSGGKVTGELF
13,TRBV15,TRBD1,ATSRRQGATDGYT
15,TRBV4-2,TRBD2,ASSQERGGRWQETQY
16,TRBV5-1,TRBD1,ASSLATGTPHSNQPQH
12,TRBV5-1,NA,ASSLVTDNYGYT
12,TRBV2,NA,ASSEQGGDTEAF
11,TRBV30,NA,AWSVLAVNEQF
12,TRBV7-9,TRBD1,ASSRGQGADTQY
13,TRBV30,TRBD2,AWSRGSGTTYEQY
16,TRBV7-2,NA,ASSLLGQQSSYNSPLH
17,TRBV18,NA,ASSPPTRRDREGNQPQH
14,TRBV5-1,TRBD1,ASSLKTGDMGETQY
12,TRBV4-1,NA,ASSQATGYTEAF
10,TRBV12-3/TRBV12-4,NA,ASSFIGGELF
11,TRBV11-3,TRBD1,ATAGGRDTEAF
12,TRBV28,TRBD1,ASSPGTENTEAF
12,TRBV2,TRBD1,ASSDDRGEVGYT
15,TRBV19,NA,ASSLFRPSQSYNEQF
13,TRBV28,TRBD2,ASSLWAGGHYEQY
13,TRBV4-2,NA,ASSQVGPGANEQF
15,TRBV15,NA,ATSRDPWGEGSEKLF
12,TRBV27,NA,ATLSVSSPNIQY
14,TRBV30,TRBD1,AWSARGQGAGQPQH
15,TRBV7-8,TRBD1,ASSHELPGQGREEQY
19,TRBV3-1/TRBV3-2,TRBD2,ASSLYRTSGRPPQNTGELF
12,TRBV7-9,NA,ASSLTGKNTEAF
14,TRBV5-1,TRBD1,ASSPGTGEDTGELF
12,TRBV28,NA,ASSTPGGNYEQY
13,TRBV18,TRBD1,ASSPPSGQGWEQY